This T cell receptor (beta chain) is drawn from a study of siplizumab effects on memory and regulatory T cells. For this clone: Antigen unknown.

Study observations and caveats: Proliferating siplizumab-culture Tregs lacked confirmation of suppressive function. Roughly 75-97% of proliferating CD4+ or CD8+ clones lacked a naive or memory phenotype that could be assigned. Mappable alloreactive CD4+ clones were on average around 74% Treg-derived with siplizumab, under 30% in controls.

V lost 5 bases and J lost 2, with 3 bases in between. Germline values: CDR1 KGHSH, CDR2 LQKENI. The CDR3 loop spans 11 amino acids. For every sample, some 9 x 10^4 TCR templates were assayed. Here immunoSEQ multiplex PCR was the method, and the copy in TCRdb shows in-frame clones only, minus some. Here the sample spans some 100,000 clones, 94% being singletons. This TCR came from a human donor in good health. V is TRBV18 and J is TRBJ2-5; D is unclear. The sequenced material came from non-Treg CD4+ T cells sorted from blood. CDR3 in amino acids: CASSSQETQYF. In DNA, the CDR3 is TGTGCCAGCTCAAGTCAAGAGACCCAGTACTTC.